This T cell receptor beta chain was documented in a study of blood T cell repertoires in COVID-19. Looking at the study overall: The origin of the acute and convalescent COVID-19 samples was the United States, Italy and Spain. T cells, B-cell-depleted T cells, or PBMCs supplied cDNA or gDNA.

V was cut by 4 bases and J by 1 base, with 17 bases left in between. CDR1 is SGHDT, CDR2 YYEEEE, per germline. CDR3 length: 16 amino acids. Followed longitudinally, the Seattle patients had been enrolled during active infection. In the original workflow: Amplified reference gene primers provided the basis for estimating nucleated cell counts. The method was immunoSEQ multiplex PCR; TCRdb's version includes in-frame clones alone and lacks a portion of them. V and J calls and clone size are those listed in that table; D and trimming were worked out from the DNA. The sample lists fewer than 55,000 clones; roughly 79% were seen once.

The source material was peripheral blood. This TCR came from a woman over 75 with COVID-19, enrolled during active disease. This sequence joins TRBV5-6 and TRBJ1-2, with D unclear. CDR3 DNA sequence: TGTGCCAGCAGCCAGGAAGGTCGGCAAGATAACTATGGCTACACCTTC. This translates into CASSQEGRQDNYGYTF.